The clone carrying this TCR beta chain has a handful of counts. The CDR3 sequence is 13 residues long. V lost 0 bases to trimming and J lost 14 bases, with 13 bases between them. CDR1 is MNHEY and CDR2 is SVGEGT in the germline V gene. MiXCR, applied by TCRdb to the RT-PCR reads, yields one record per CDR3 protein. The sample holds 650,000 to 700,000 distinct CDR3 sequences; approximately 14% are singletons and the top ten take around 10%. This sample stems from a study of response to subunit inactivated influenza vaccine. This chain links TRBV6-2 or TRBV6-3 with TRBJ2-2, with D possibly being TRBD2 (5 bases). Material: PBMCs from blood, obtained 12 days after vaccination. The TCR comes from a man aged 45-65 years who received an inactivated influenza vaccine. The CDR3, as DNA: TGTGCCAGCAGTTACTCCACGGGAAAGATCCTGTTTTTT. Translation gives CASSYSTGKILFF.